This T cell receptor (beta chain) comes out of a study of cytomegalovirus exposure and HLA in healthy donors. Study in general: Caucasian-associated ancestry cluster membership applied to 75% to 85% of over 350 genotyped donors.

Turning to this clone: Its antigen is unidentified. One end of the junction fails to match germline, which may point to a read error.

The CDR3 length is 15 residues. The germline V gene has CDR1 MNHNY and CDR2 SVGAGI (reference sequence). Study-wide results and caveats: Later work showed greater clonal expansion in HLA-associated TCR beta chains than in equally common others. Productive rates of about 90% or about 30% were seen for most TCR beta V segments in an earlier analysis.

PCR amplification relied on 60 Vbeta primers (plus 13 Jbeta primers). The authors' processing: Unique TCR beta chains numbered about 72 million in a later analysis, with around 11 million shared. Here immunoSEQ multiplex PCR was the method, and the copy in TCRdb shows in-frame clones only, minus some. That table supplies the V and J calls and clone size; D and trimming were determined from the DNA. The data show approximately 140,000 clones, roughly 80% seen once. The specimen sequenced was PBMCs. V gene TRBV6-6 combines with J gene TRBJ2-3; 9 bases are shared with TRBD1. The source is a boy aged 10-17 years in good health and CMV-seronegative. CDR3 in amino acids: CASSQLGQGTDTQYF. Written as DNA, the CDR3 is TGTGCCAGCAGCCAGCTGGGACAGGGCACCGATACGCAGTATTTT.